The T cell receptor beta chain described here comes from a study of metastatic and nonmetastatic thyroid tumors. For the study at large: The authors compared repertoires across blood and tumor or nodule tissue from malignant and benign thyroid patients.

As to this clone: Its antigen is not identified.

As handled by the study authors: Clinicopathological groups differed in CDR3, with these differences serving to build a distant-metastasis classifier for papillary thyroid cancer. TCRdb re-processed the PCR reads through MiXCR. The V and J calls reflect TCRdb's pipeline rather than the authors' work. The table records fewer than 20,000 clones, about a quarter of them present only once. Patients underwent thyroid surgery, and none had received any treatment before it. General study findings and limits: Significantly greater TCR beta diversity was reportedly found in malignant thyroid tumors than in benign nodules (in blood and tumor).

Germline CDR1 SGHAT, CDR2 FQNNGV. CDR3 length equals 15 residues. Trimming cost V 0 bases and J 7 bases; bases outside gene matches: 7. The J gene is TRBJ2-3, the V gene TRBV11-2, with 7 bases lining up with TRBD2. The receptor was derived from a female donor with papillary thyroid cancer or a benign thyroid nodule (not recorded which). Some clones in this sample may be carry-over from other donors' samples. Source material: adjacent normal tissue. DNA for the CDR3: TGTGCCAGCAGCTTAGATTTAGCGGGTGCCAATACGCAGTATTTT. Amino acids: CASSLDLAGANTQYF. The variable domain in full, completed from reference TRBV11-2 and TRBJ2-3, reads EAGVAQSPRYKIIEKRQSVAFWCNPISGHATLYWYQQILGQGPKLLIQFQNNGVVDDSQLPKDRFSAERLKGVDSTLKIQPAKLEDSAVYLCASSLDLAGANTQYFGPGTRLTVL.